This paragraph reports one T cell receptor beta chain. Antigen: not known. Healthy Caucasian individuals from Russia aged roughly 6 to 90 served as donors. The data belong to a study of blood T cells in healthy people across ages. Study outcomes and limitations: In long-lived donors, naive CD4+ cell counts and diversity exceeded those of aged donors. The recorded TCR beta diversity per million T cells decreased in a roughly linear manner with age.

The use of a sample-barcoded 5' primer and a J-beta primer mix characterized a second PCR of about 6 to 12 cycles. TCRdb reprocessed the 5' RACE reads with MiXCR, giving one entry per CDR3 protein. Of hundreds of thousands of distinct CDR3 sequences listed, about 53% are singletons. Sequencing was performed on blood. This clonotype originated in a man aged 60-69 years in good health.

CDR3 loop: CASQGEGGTEAFF. The CDR3 bases are TGTGCCTCCCAGGGGGAGGGTGGCACTGAAGCTTTCTTT. The V call is TRBV13, the J call TRBJ1-1; 7 bases are shared with TRBD1. Germline V gene lookup returns CDR1 PRHDT and CDR2 FYEKMQ (reference sequence). Losses at the gene ends were 11 bases for V and 4 bases for J; bases not matched to a gene: 10. This CDR3 is 13 amino acids long.